The rows below give T cell receptor beta chains drawn from one sample of a study of post-analysis software for immune sequencing data. TCRdb passed the PCR reads through MiXCR, listing each CDR3 protein once. This table has a few hundred thousand distinct CDR3 sequences, 30% to 40% appearing once. The sequenced material came from blood. Source of these receptors: a girl aged 2-17 years with multiple sclerosis. Each CDR3 is given with its conserved first and last residue.

V,J,CDR3
TRBV5-1,TRBJ2-5,CASSLAGPQETQYF
TRBV25-1,TRBJ2-1,CASSELGLAGPRAYNEQFF
TRBV2,TRBJ2-5,CASRAGTGSTETQYF
TRBV5-1,TRBJ2-7,CASSLNTEQYF
TRBV19,TRBJ2-7,CASSRAFGEQYF
TRBV27,TRBJ2-1,CASSLWARADEQFF
TRBV27,TRBJ2-1,CASSSLRGPSYNEQFF
TRBV3-1,TRBJ2-1,CASSPLLAGGPNEQFF
TRBV6-1,TRBJ2-5,CASREFRGQETQYF
TRBV11-2,TRBJ2-5,CASRLDSAQETQYF
TRBV6-2/TRBV6-3,TRBJ1-4,CASSSTRGNEKLFF
TRBV7-8,TRBJ2-7,CASSLEGVLQQYF
TRBV20-1,TRBJ2-5,CSARDITRWGTGQQETQYF
TRBV29-1,TRBJ2-1,CSVALRGTVSSYNEQFF
TRBV5-1,TRBJ2-7,CASSLARSPLGEQYF
TRBV10-3,TRBJ1-1,CAIIAQGPNTEAFF
TRBV6-5,TRBJ1-2,CASRSTALSYGYTF
TRBV7-8,TRBJ2-4,CASSLNGQGVVRNIQYF
TRBV20-1,TRBJ2-1,CSARGGSSYNEQFF
TRBV27,TRBJ2-3,CASRHTSTDTQYF
TRBV10-3,TRBJ2-5,CATAANQETQYF
TRBV10-3,TRBJ2-7,CAISDSSFGYEQYF
TRBV5-6,TRBJ1-6,CASSLRVANSPLHF
TRBV7-2,TRBJ2-1,CASSLRQQGEVNEQFF
TRBV20-1,TRBJ2-3,CSARPSSSGDPDTQYF
TRBV6-5,NA,CASSYSGEEETQYF
TRBV6-6,TRBJ2-3,CASIPGTGGTDTQYF
TRBV6-5,TRBJ2-6,CATWTSGAVGANVLTF
TRBV12-3/TRBV12-4,TRBJ1-6,CASTLVGESPLHF
TRBV12-3/TRBV12-4,TRBJ1-1,CASSLEKVDTEAFF
TRBV5-6,TRBJ1-2,CASSLSGTRGYGYTF
TRBV28,TRBJ2-7,CASSLGQPLSYEQYF
TRBV5-6,TRBJ2-7,CASSSIRPAYEQYF
TRBV11-2,TRBJ1-1,CASSPLRRDRGEGTEAFF
TRBV11-2,TRBJ2-1,CASSFIPGNEQFF
TRBV29-1,TRBJ2-6,CSASSGANVLTF
TRBV19,TRBJ2-3,CASSIPSSGGTDTQYF
TRBV10-3,TRBJ2-5,CATSESAQETQYF
TRBV27,TRBJ1-2,CASRPGTNYGYTF
TRBV10-2,TRBJ1-6,CASSTGADSPLHF
TRBV21-1,TRBJ2-7,CASRKGGAGTKYF
TRBV20-1,TRBJ2-5,CSARGQVGKETQDF
TRBV3-1,TRBJ2-3,CASSQFVLGSSGGAITDTQYF
TRBV29-1,TRBJ1-1,CSVGGLGGDGTEAFF
TRBV5-8,TRBJ2-5,CASSPASGRGETQYF
TRBV6-5,TRBJ2-7,CASSRGGGEQYF
TRBV6-5,TRBJ1-6,CASSYTGRGGSYNSPLHF
TRBV6-1,TRBJ2-2,CASVKLANTGELFF
TRBV5-1,TRBJ2-3,CASSFRVGDTQYF
TRBV12-3/TRBV12-4,TRBJ1-1,CASSLRGGNTEAFF